Here is one T cell receptor beta chain with its context. Its antigen is still unknown. This record belongs to a study of cytomegalovirus exposure and HLA in healthy donors. Study findings and constraints: Cytomegalovirus association was listed for under 200 TCR beta chains. The tendency of first-cohort TCR clusters to co-occur in the 130 or so validation repertoires was identified by a subsequent analysis. There were some public TCRs occurring in many donors, but most TCR sequences were rare.

The donors were members of the roughly 130-subject validation cohort (separate from the roughly 660-subject first cohort). The repertoire was sequenced with immunoSEQ multiplex PCR; TCRdb's copy has only in-frame clones and lacks some. The table includes about 160,000 clones, approximately 96% detected once. Trimming removed 3 bases from V and 4 bases from J; junction bases left unmatched: 2. Germline values: CDR1 SGHTA, CDR2 FQGNSA. The CDR3 totals 15 residues. V is TRBV7-2 and J is TRBJ2-7; 14 bases map to TRBD2. This TCR came from a woman under 30 in good health and CMV-seronegative. Material for sequencing was PBMCs. The CDR3 region has the DNA TGTGCCAGCAGCTTGACTAGCGGGGGGGCTTACGAGCAGTACTTC. Translated, it gives CASSLTSGGAYEQYF.